This note documents a single T cell receptor beta chain sequence. The target antigen is unknown. This specimen belongs to a study of CD8 T cells in Susac syndrome. The CDR3 runs 13 residues. The germline V gene has CDR1 KGHDR and CDR2 SFDVKD. V dropped 6 bases and J dropped 5 bases, with 10 bases sitting between them. An input of 0.5 to 1 ug of RNA was subjected to reverse transcription using random hexamers. The TCR beta CDR3 was amplified by immunoSEQ multiplex PCR across 54 Vbeta, 13 Jbeta. TCRdb re-called the immunoSEQ multiplex PCR reads with MiXCR, one entry per CDR3 protein. The data contain about 85,000 distinct CDR3 sequences, 85% to 95% of them seen just once; the ten biggest clones take up roughly 0.5%. General study findings and limits: As acknowledged by the study, its TCR sequencing and HLA analysis included a relatively small number of individuals.

The sequence was obtained from a human donor with Susac syndrome. Sample: CD8+ T cells from PBMCs. The gene calls are TRBV24-1 and TRBJ1-5; no firm D call. CDR3 in amino acids: CATSLGIDQPQHF. The CDR3 bases are TGTGCCACCAGTCTAGGGATCGATCAGCCCCAGCATTTT.